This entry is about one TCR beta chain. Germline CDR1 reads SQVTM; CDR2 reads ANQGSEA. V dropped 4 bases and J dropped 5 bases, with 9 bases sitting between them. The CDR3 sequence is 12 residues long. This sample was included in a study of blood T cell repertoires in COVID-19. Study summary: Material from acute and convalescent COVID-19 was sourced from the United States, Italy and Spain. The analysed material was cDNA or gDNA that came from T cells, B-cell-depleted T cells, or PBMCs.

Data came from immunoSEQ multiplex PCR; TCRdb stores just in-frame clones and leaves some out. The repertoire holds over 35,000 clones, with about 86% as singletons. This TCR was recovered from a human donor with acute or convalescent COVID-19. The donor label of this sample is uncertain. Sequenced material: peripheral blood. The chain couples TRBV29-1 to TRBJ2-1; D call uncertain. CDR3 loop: CSVGAGHNEQFF. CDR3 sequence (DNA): TGCAGCGTTGGGGCAGGCCACAATGAGCAGTTCTTC.